Listed below are T cell receptor beta chains from one sample, sequenced in a study of molecular identifiers for immune sequencing clone quantification. A single record per CDR3 protein comes from TCRdb applying MiXCR to the PCR reads. The sample includes about 65,000 distinct CDR3 sequences, roughly 17% seen only once; the top ten take roughly 1.5%. Sample: naive CD8+ T cells from blood, with Jurkat cell RNA spiked in. The receptors were gathered from a human donor in good health. Some libraries in this study had Jurkat cell RNA spiked in. Both conserved end residues are part of each CDR3. D genes are given only for firm matches. Clone size is given for some rows only: seen once, a few or many times, or a class if the clone is expanded.

v_gene	abundance	j_gene	d_gene	CDR3nt	CDR3aa
TRBV11-2	many	TRBJ2-7	-	TGTGCCAGCAGCTTCCCCGTCTCAGCTCCCTACGAGCAGTACTTC	CASSFPVSAPYEQYF
TRBV7-9	many	TRBJ1-4	-	TGTGCCAGCAGCTTTAGCGGAAATAATGAAAAACTGTTTTTT	CASSFSGNNEKLFF
TRBV29-1	many	TRBJ2-3	-	TGCATCGTCCATCCGAACGCAATGGAGGTTAGCAGGGAAGATACGCAGTATTTT	CIVHPNAMEVSREDTQYF
TRBV27	many	TRBJ2-2	-	TGTGCCAGCAGTTTTGGGCAGTCGGGTACCGGGGAGCTGTTTTTT	CASSFGQSGTGELFF
TRBV4-2	many	TRBJ1-3	-	TGTGCCAGCAGCCAAGGACCGAGCTCTGGAAACACCATATATTTT	CASSQGPSSGNTIYF
TRBV7-6	once	TRBJ2-1	-	TGTGCCAGCAGCCCAAGACAGAGTTTGACTCTTTACAATGAGCAGTTCTTC	CASSPRQSLTLYNEQFF
TRBV3-1	many	TRBJ1-1	-	TGTGCCAGCAGCCAAGAAAGGGCAGGGGCGGGCACTGAAGCTTTCTTT	CASSQERAGAGTEAFF
TRBV20-1	many	TRBJ1-4	-	TGCAGTGCTAGAGACGGTAGGCTCCATGCAGAACTGTTTTTT	CSARDGRLHAELFF
TRBV11-2	-	TRBJ2-1	TRBD2	TGTGCCAGCAGCGTCGGACTAGCGGGAGGGGGGTATGAGCAGTTCTTC	CASSVGLAGGGYEQFF
TRBV14	many	TRBJ2-3	-	TGTGCCAGCAGCCATGGAGCGGCTAGCACAGATACGCAGTATTTT	CASSHGAASTDTQYF
TRBV14	many	TRBJ1-2	-	TGTGCCAGCAGCCCCCCTGGACTCTATGGCTACACCTTC	CASSPPGLYGYTF
TRBV6-2/TRBV6-3	many	TRBJ2-5	-	TGTGCCAGCAGATCGGACGCACCGGGGACCCAGTACTTC	CASRSDAPGTQYF
TRBV2	many	TRBJ2-3	TRBD2	TGTGCCATCCCGGGACTAGCGGGAGTATTAGATACGCAGTATTTT	CAIPGLAGVLDTQYF
TRBV6-5	many	TRBJ2-7	-	TGTGCCAGCAGTTACAATAGGGGGGGGGAGCAGTACTTC	CASSYNRGGEQYF
TRBV12-3/TRBV12-4	many	TRBJ2-2	-	TGTGCCAGCAGGGTTTCTGCCGGGGAGCTGTTTTTT	CASRVSAGELFF
TRBV29-1	many	TRBJ2-5	TRBD2	TGCAGCACTTCTGCGGGAGGGGTGGAGACCCAGTACTTC	CSTSAGGVETQYF
TRBV12-3/TRBV12-4	many	TRBJ2-3	-	TGTGCCAGCAGTTTCTCAGGGGTCGCAGATACGCAGTATTTT	CASSFSGVADTQYF
TRBV6-5	few	TRBJ1-2	-	TGTGCCAGCACCACCCCTTCTGAGGCCAGGGGTAACTATGGCTACACCTTC	CASTTPSEARGNYGYTF
TRBV9	many	TRBJ1-3	-	TGTGCCAGCAGCACGGAAACCCTGACCTCTGGAAACACCATATATTTT	CASSTETLTSGNTIYF
TRBV13	many	TRBJ2-2	-	TGTGCCAGCAACCTCGCTGGCCACACCGGGGAGCTGTTTTTT	CASNLAGHTGELFF
TRBV4-1	-	TRBJ2-7	TRBD2	TGCGCCAGCAGCCATGATCTCGGAGGACTAGCGGGGGGTAGCTCCTACGAGCTGTACTTC	CASSHDLGGLAGGSSYELYF
TRBV27	many	TRBJ1-5	TRBD1	TGTGCCAGCAGTTCTTTTAACAGGGGGCGAGGTCAGCCCCAGCATTTT	CASSSFNRGRGQPQHF
TRBV7-9	many	TRBJ2-2	TRBD1	TGTGCCAGCAGCTTTCCGCAGGGGGCTAACACCGGGGAGCTGTTTTTT	CASSFPQGANTGELFF
TRBV6-6	-	TRBJ2-7	TRBD1	TGTGCCAGCAGTTTAACAGTGACCGGGACAGAATACTACGAGCAGTACTTC	CASSLTVTGTEYYEQYF
TRBV3-1	many	TRBJ1-4	-	TGTGCCAGCAGCCAATTTTTCGAAGCACAGGGTTGGTCTTCTGTAGGTGAAAAACTGTTTTTT	CASSQFFEAQGWSSVGEKLFF
TRBV5-1	many	TRBJ2-2	-	TGCGCCAGCAGCTCCACCGGGACACATACGAACACCGGGGAGCTGTTTTTT	CASSSTGTHTNTGELFF
TRBV10-3	-	TRBJ1-5	TRBD1	TGTGCCATCAGAGCGACAGGGGATAGCAATCAGCCCCAGCATTTT	CAIRATGDSNQPQHF
TRBV29-1	many	TRBJ2-7	TRBD2	TGCAGCGTCCGGCGGTTGGGGGGGTACGAGCAGTACTTC	CSVRRLGGYEQYF
TRBV13	few	TRBJ2-1	-	TGTGCCAGCAGCTGGGGCCCCTCGCGTGAGCAGTTCTTC	CASSWGPSREQFF
TRBV12-5	many	TRBJ2-6	TRBD1	TGTGCTAGTGGTTGGGACAGGGGGATAGCTGGGGCCAACGTCCTGACTTTC	CASGWDRGIAGANVLTF
TRBV4-1	many	TRBJ2-1	TRBD2	TGCGCCAGCAGCCAATTCATTACAGGCGGGAGTAATCGTGGTGAGCAGTTCTTC	CASSQFITGGSNRGEQFF
TRBV4-1	many	TRBJ2-7	-	TGCGCCAGCGCCCCGGGACCCTCGGTTCGGGAGCAGTACTTC	CASAPGPSVREQYF
TRBV12-3/TRBV12-4	-	TRBJ2-3	TRBD2	TGTGCCAGCAGTTTCGCGGGAGTGGCAGATACGCAGTATTTT	CASSFAGVADTQYF
TRBV7-9	many	TRBJ2-7	-	TGTGCCAGCAGCTTAGAGGGGGGCCAAACGAGGGAGCAGTACTTC	CASSLEGGQTREQYF
TRBV4-1	many	TRBJ2-7	TRBD2	TGCGCCAGCAGCCAAGTCGCGGGAGGGCCGGGGGAGCAGTACTTC	CASSQVAGGPGEQYF
TRBV7-9	many	TRBJ2-7	TRBD1	TGTGCCAGCAGCCCAAGACAGGGGGCTTACGAGCAGTACTTC	CASSPRQGAYEQYF
TRBV20-1	many	TRBJ2-4	TRBD1	TGCAGTGCGGGGACAGATCACATTGGCAAAAACATTCAGTACTTC	CSAGTDHIGKNIQYF